This T cell receptor beta chain was retrieved from a study of blood T cell repertoires in COVID-19 (dated by TCRdb to the early 2020s). Describing the broader study: The collaborator samples originated in the United States, Italy and Spain and spanned the acute and convalescent phases of COVID-19. The prospective study material was composed of cDNA or gDNA derived from T cells, B-cell-depleted T cells, or PBMCs. Deeply sampled blood TCRbeta repertoires from subjects exposed to, actively infected with, or recovered from COVID-19 were included in the dataset. The repertoires were released in a freely available public database intended as a resource for research on the immune response to SARS-CoV-2. The samples were drawn from two sources: the first 160 participants of the ongoing ImmuneRACE study, and some 1,300 subjects contributed by 6 global collaborators. Nearly every sample came with metadata listing a de-identified subject ID, COVID-19 status, age in years and sex. Where available, HLA class I and class II types were taken from metadata supplied by the sample provider and were not determined by assay-based typing.

Its CDR3 holds 15 amino acids, cysteine through phenylalanine. CDR3 DNA is the only sequence kept; it has 45 bases, read in frame from the first base. From a lookup of the germline V gene, CDR1 and CDR2 are SGHAT and FQNNGV. V and J lose 1 base and 4 bases, and a span of 11 bases separates them. Overall study outcomes, separate from this receptor: The amount of clinical and demographic metadata varied by source and participant and was provided uncurated.

The immunoSEQ Assay, a bias-controlled multiplex PCR, was used to amplify TCRbeta CDR3 regions from genomic DNA. The original pipeline was this. Nucleated cell counts per sample were estimated from amplification of reference gene primers within the assay. To quantify the absolute abundance of each unique TCRbeta CDR3 rearrangement, sequence reads were collapsed and filtered. Productive Simpson clonality was computed per sample as the square root of Simpson's diversity index over productive rearrangements. TCRdb stores this immuneACCESS table with in-frame sequences only. Part of the clones is absent; in the studies checked, under half of the shortfall reflects unresolved V genes, and no reason is known for the rest. That table gives V, J and clone size, and the DNA gave D and trimming. The table for this sample lists a few hundred thousand clones; over 75% of them were counted only once. 2% to 2.5% of the sample lies in the top ten.

Comments on this clone: Its binding antigen is unknown. No much larger clonotype is one base removed from it; base qualities were not supplied.

Participants in the prospective study were aged 18 to 89 years, lived in 20 to 30 United States geographic areas, and enrolled through a virtual design. In the prospective study, cohorts were assigned on the basis of participant-reported clinical history obtained from a screening survey and a study questionnaire. Recovered participants in ImmuneRACE Cohort 3 were defined as having two consecutive negative NP/OP PCR tests, clearance from a healthcare professional, or resolution of symptoms. In the prospective study, mobile phlebotomists collected whole blood, serum and a nasopharyngeal or oropharyngeal swab from each participant. Over a roughly 2-month period, participants in the prospective study had the option of providing additional blood draws and questionnaires. Blood samples from the prospective study were shipped frozen or at room temperature prior to DNA extraction.

The receptor chain draws on TRBV11-2 and TRBJ1-3; a tentative D match to TRBD1 spans 6 bases. The sequence derives from a young woman who had recovered from COVID-19. Sequencing used PBMCs or T cells enriched from blood (not recorded which). The DNA reads as follows: TGTGCCAGCAGCTTAGGGGGGCCCGGAGGAAACACCATATATTTT. Translated, it gives CASSLGGPGGNTIYF.